The T cell receptor (beta chain) described here comes from a study of T cell changes during pregnancy in multiple sclerosis. Here immunoSEQ multiplex PCR was the method, and the copy in TCRdb shows in-frame clones only, minus some. Among some 68,000 clones, roughly 94% were seen once, and the ten largest hold approximately 1.4%. This clone has a single count. The receptor was isolated from a female donor in good health, enrolled as a control in a pregnancy study. This material consisted of peripheral blood, taken in the second trimester of pregnancy.

CDR3 protein: CASSGRSYGYTF. The CDR3 DNA reads TGTGCCAGCAGCGGGCGCAGCTATGGCTACACCTTC. The V and J genes are TRBV5-4 and TRBJ1-2; D is unresolved. This CDR3 spans 12 amino acids. V lost 4 bases and J lost 4, with 8 bases in between. Germline lookup yields CDR1 SGHNT and CDR2 YYREEE (reference sequence).